The 2 T cell receptor beta chains listed next were all sequenced from one sample in a study of shared clonotypes between healthy human individuals (dated by TCRdb to the early 2020s). The receptor library was made with the immunoSEQ multiplex PCR assay. As stored in TCRdb, this immuneACCESS dataset retains in-frame rearrangements with V and J assigned. A fraction of the clones does not appear; measured against another copy, unresolved V genes explain less than half of the discrepancy, and the remainder lacks a known reason. The sample data list under 1,100,000 clones, and around three quarters of these were observed just once. The ten top clones hold under 0.8% of the sample. The sample consisted of memory CD4+ T cells from PBMCs. In the paper's terms, the cell subset or site label means: CD45RA-negative fraction. The receptors were sampled from a young man in good health. Some clones in this sample may be carry-over from other donors' samples.

This chain connects TRBV5-6 to TRBJ2-5; D not resolved. The germline CDR1 and CDR2 sequences are SGHDT and YYEEEE. This CDR3 spans 14 amino acids. V lost 0 bases and J lost 0, with 6 bases in between. In DNA, the CDR3 is TGTGCCAGCAGCTTGGTGGGAAACCAAGAGACCCAGTACTTC. As protein: CASSLVGNQETQYF.

The chain uses TRBV6-1 and TRBJ2-7, with 13 bases that match TRBD2. The junction had 7 bases not matched to a gene; V was cut back by 4 bases and J by 4 bases. The germline gives CDR1 MNHNS, CDR2 SASEGT. CDR3 size: 16 residues. CDR3 sequence: CASSAGLAGISYEQYF. The CDR3, as DNA: TGTGCCAGCAGTGCGGGACTAGCGGGAATATCGTACGAGCAGTACTTC.